This TCR beta chain was retrieved from a study of cytomegalovirus exposure and HLA in healthy donors. On this clone: No antigen is known for it.

While the first cohort had 700 or so subjects, the donors belonged to the separate validation cohort of roughly 130 subjects. V was clipped by 2 bases and J by 2 bases; unmatched bases: 4. Germline CDR1 and CDR2: SGHTA and FQGNSA. The CDR3 loop spans 16 amino acids. Study observations and caveats: In vitro checks showed that a few CMV-associated chains really do target CMV antigens. The classifier reportedly diagnosed cytomegalovirus status with high specificity and sensitivity.

Repertoires were generated with immunoSEQ multiplex PCR, while TCRdb's copy carries only in-frame clones and drops some. The table records about 98,000 clones, around nine tenths of them present only once. This clonotype was sampled from a young woman in good health and CMV-seronegative. The rearrangement joins TRBV7-2 to TRBJ2-3; 10 nucleotides align to TRBD2. The sample comprised PBMCs. The CDR3 loop reads CASSLSSGSPTDTQYF. Here the CDR3 DNA reads TGTGCCAGCAGCTTATCTAGCGGGAGTCCCACAGATACGCAGTATTTT.